One sample yielded the 28 T cell receptor beta chains listed below, sequenced in a study of T cells in Graves' hyperthyroidism and ophthalmopathy (dated by TCRdb to the late 2010s). Receptors were amplified or captured by multiplex PCR. The listed sequencing device is Illumina HiSeq 2000. The TCR beta CDR3 regions were amplified from RNA transcripts. For the first round of RT-PCR on the TCR CDR3, the HTBI primer set was used together with the Qiagen OneStep RT-PCR kit. TCRdb ran its own pipeline on the public reads, namely fastp trimming at Q25 and MiXCR clone calling, and kept in-frame beta chains. Every CDR3 protein is listed once, alongside the most common genes and DNA of its rows. The sample records roughly 710,000 distinct CDR3 sequences, roughly a third of which are singletons. The leading ten clones occupy around 30% of the sample. The sample comprised blood. All receptors derive from a woman between 35 and 50 years old with Graves' hyperthyroidism.

This clonotype has just a few counts. This rearrangement joins TRBV2 to TRBJ2-5; D remains unclear. The CDR3 is 15 residues long. Trimming shortened V by 3 bases and J by 1 base, and 12 bases separated the two germline ends. Germline assignment: CDR1 SNHLY and CDR2 FYNNEI. DNA for the CDR3: TGTGCCAGCAGTGATCTGCGGAGCCTCCAAGAGACCCAGTACTTC. It translates to CASSDLRSLQETQYF.

This chain links TRBV29-1 with TRBJ1-1, with TRBD1 identical over 9 bases. The CDR3 loop spans 13 amino acids. CDR1 and CDR2 from the germline V gene are SQVTM and ANQGSEA. J gave up 5 bases and V 1 base, and 2 bases lay outside the gene matches. The CDR3 DNA reads as TGCAGCGTTGAAGGGGACAGGGAGACTGAAGCTTTCTTT. Protein: CSVEGDRETEAFF. Complete variable domain (other parts from reference TRBV29-1 and TRBJ1-1): SAVISQKPSRDICQRGTSLTIQCQVDSQVTMMFWYRQQPGQSLTLIATANQGSEATYESGFVIDKFPISRPNLTFSTLTVSNMSPEDSSIYLCSVEGDRETEAFFGQGTRLTVV.

In this sample, this clonotype turned up many times. V gene TRBV12-3 or TRBV12-4 combines with J gene TRBJ1-1; TRBD1 matches 7 bases. V was pared by 6 bases and J by 7 bases, with 11 bases of the junction left unmatched. The CDR3 sequence is 14 residues long. The CDR3 is CASSPGQERYEAFF. In nucleotides, the CDR3 is TGTGCCAGCAGCCCCGGACAGGAGAGGTATGAAGCTTTCTTT.

This clonotype was found a few times. The rearrangement links TRBV7-2 to TRBJ1-2; no clear D. Germline CDR1 SGHTA, CDR2 FQGNSA. Trimming pared 5 bases from V and 5 bases from J, leaving 15 bases between. This CDR3 has 14 residues. The CDR3 nucleotides are TGTGCCAGCAGCACCTCTTTGACGGGTTATGGCTACACCTTC. This encodes CASSTSLTGYGYTF. Using reference TRBV7-2 and TRBJ1-2 for the parts outside the CDR3, the full variable domain is GAGVSQSPSNKVTEKGKDVELRCDPISGHTALYWYRQSLGQGLEFLIYFQGNSAPDKSGLPSDRFSAERTGGSVSTLTIQRTQQEDSAVYLCASSTSLTGYGYTFGSGTRLTVV.

The rearrangement links TRBV6-6 to TRBJ1-4, with TRBD1 as a possible D gene (5 bases). Between the trimmed V and J ends, which lost 0 bases and 10 bases, there was a span of 12 bases. Per germline, CDR1 MNHNY and CDR2 SVGAGI (reference sequence). The CDR3 sequence is 14 residues long. CDR3 bases: TGTGCCAGCAGTTACTCGAATCAGGGCGGAAAACTGTTTTTT. Amino acid sequence: CASSYSNQGGKLFF.

This clonotype was observed a handful of times. This chain connects TRBV20-1 to TRBJ1-2, with 11 bases identical to TRBD1. Trimming took 4 bases from V and 6 from J; bases not matched to a gene: 7. CDR3 length equals 14 residues. CDR1 and CDR2 from the germline V gene are DFQATT and SNEGSKA (reference sequence). The CDR3 protein is CSANSAGQGDGYTF. The CDR3 DNA reads TGCAGTGCTAATTCAGCGGGACAGGGGGATGGCTACACCTTC.

This clonotype was observed a handful of times. At one boundary the junction diverges from the germline segment, which might be a read error. The rearrangement links TRBV19 to TRBJ2-7; D is perhaps TRBD2 (5 bases). The germline CDR1 and CDR2 sequences are LNHDA and SQIVND (reference sequence). The CDR3 has 14 residues. CDR3 nucleotides: TGTGCCAGCAGTAGACCTAGCTTTTCCTACGAGCAGTACTTC. Its protein product is CASSRPSFSYEQYF. The full variable domain, with the rest looked up from reference TRBV19 and TRBJ2-7, is DGGITQSPKYLFRKEGQNVTLSCEQNLNHDAMYWYRQDPGQGLRLIYYSQIVNDFQKGDIAEGYSVSREKKESFPLTVTSAQKNPTAFYLCASSRPSFSYEQYFGPGTRLTVT.

The chain carries TRBV11-2 and TRBJ1-6; D remains ambiguous. CDR3 length equals 14 residues. CDR1 and CDR2 from the germline V gene are SGHAT and FQNNGV. Trimming took off 5 bases at V and 2 bases at J, with 7 bases between the two ends. DNA for the CDR3: TGTGCCAGCAGCGGGTCGGCCTATAATTCACCCCTCCACTTT. Amino acid sequence: CASSGSAYNSPLHF.

The rearrangement uses TRBV6-2 or TRBV6-3 and TRBJ1-1; D gene uncertain. V lost 2 bases, J lost 5 bases, and 18 bases lay in between. This CDR3 is 16 amino acids long. The germline V gene encodes CDR1 MNHEY and CDR2 SVGEGT. Here the CDR3 DNA reads TGTGCCAGCAGTTACCCTACCGACGCACGTATAACTGAAGCTTTCTTT. Protein sequence: CASSYPTDARITEAFF.

Concerning this clonotype itself: This CDR3 is missing its conserved last phenylalanine or tryptophan, likely due to a read error. The rearrangement joins TRBV5-1 to TRBJ2-2; no clear D. V lost 0 bases, J lost 2 bases, and 5 bases lay in between. The length of the CDR3 is 14 residues. Germline loops: CDR1 SGHRS, CDR2 YFSETQ. CDR3 nucleotide sequence: TGCGCCAGCAGCTTGGTGGGAAACACCGGGGAGCTGTTTTCT. It translates to CASSLVGNTGELFS.

At least ten counts were recorded for this clonotype. The gene calls are TRBV29-1 and TRBJ2-5, with 7 bases aligning to TRBD2. This CDR3 region has 14 residues. The junction had 5 bases not matched to a gene; V was cut back by 3 bases and J by 1 base. CDR1 and CDR2 from the germline V gene are SQVTM and ANQGSEA. Written as DNA, the CDR3 is TGCAGCGTTGACCTAGCGGCGTTCCAAGAGACCCAGTACTTC. This sequence encodes CSVDLAAFQETQYF.

Turning to this clonotype: Being one base from a much bigger clone, this may be a read error. This chain joins TRBV19 and TRBJ1-2, with no clear D. In germline, CDR1 is LNHDA, CDR2 SQIVND (reference sequence). CDR3 size: 15 residues. Trimming shortened V by 5 bases and J by 8 bases, and 21 bases separated the two germline ends. The DNA of the CDR3 is TGTGCCAGTAGTCCGGCGGTGGGCGCGGAACAAGGCTACACCTTC. It codes for CASSPAVGAEQGYTF.

The chain is built from TRBV19 and TRBJ1-5; weak D call: TRBD1 (6 bases). V dropped 1 base and J dropped 0 bases, with 19 bases sitting between them. There are 19 residues in the CDR3. Germline V gives CDR1 LNHDA, CDR2 SQIVND (reference sequence). Written as DNA, the CDR3 is TGTGCCAGTAGTATAGGTCGGCCAGGGGAGTCCCTTAGCAATCAGCCCCAGCATTTT. It yields the protein CASSIGRPGESLSNQPQHF.

This clonotype was recorded at least ten times. The J gene is TRBJ1-1, the V gene TRBV7-3, with 8 positions matching TRBD1. The length of the CDR3 is 13 residues. The junction had 3 bases not matched to a gene; V was cut back by 5 bases and J by 4 bases. Germline CDR1 is SGHTA and CDR2 is FQGTGA. CDR3 in amino acids: CASSNRGSTEAFF. CDR3 nucleotides: TGTGCCAGCAGCAACAGGGGGAGCACTGAAGCTTTCTTT.

In this sample, this clonotype turned up many times. The chain joins TRBV29-1 to TRBJ1-2, with TRBD1 identical over 7 bases. Germline lookup yields CDR1 SQVTM and CDR2 ANQGSEA. With 0 bases clipped from V and 4 bases from J, the junction kept 2 bases outside the gene matches. The CDR3 has 13 residues. The CDR3 loop is CSVEDTGVYGYTF. CDR3 DNA sequence: TGCAGCGTTGAAGATACAGGGGTCTATGGCTACACCTTC.

The chain carries TRBV11-1 and TRBJ1-1; TRBD1 is a possible D gene (6 bases). V lost 8 bases, J lost 1 base, and 11 bases lay in between. This CDR3 comprises 13 residues. Germline V gene lookup returns CDR1 SGHAT and CDR2 FQDESV (reference sequence). CDR3 residues: CASAGQSNTEAFF. The CDR3, as DNA: TGTGCCAGCGCAGGACAGTCGAACACTGAAGCTTTCTTT.

This clonotype occurred many times. V and J are TRBV7-2 and TRBJ1-2; tentatively, D is TRBD1 (6 bases). Trimming left V 1 base short and J 8 bases short, with 11 bases between. The CDR3 totals 13 residues. Germline V gene data show CDR1 as SGHTA and CDR2 as FQGNSA. As DNA, the CDR3 is TGTGCCAGCAGCTTAGGGACAGATCCGGGCTACACCTTC. As protein: CASSLGTDPGYTF.

Worth noting for this clonotype: The conserved closing phenylalanine or tryptophan is absent in this CDR3, likely reflecting a read error. The limits of the CDR3 on the DNA are not certain, so only TCRdb's listed CDR3 is given. This chain's CDR3 is CASSAPGA. The genes are TRBV19 and TRBJ2-2; the table's D call, TRBD1, was not checked against the DNA. Termini included, the CDR3 measures 8 amino acids. Germline V lookup: CDR1 LNHDA, CDR2 SQIVND (reference sequence).

This chain connects TRBV7-3 to TRBJ1-2; 7 nucleotides line up with TRBD1. V lost 5 bases to trimming and J lost 0 bases; unmatched junction nucleotides: 9. Germline V gene lookup returns CDR1 SGHTA and CDR2 FQGTGA. The CDR3 contains 16 residues. The DNA of the CDR3 is TGTGCCAGCAGCCACCCGACAGGGAGAGCTAACTATGGCTACACCTTC. It translates to CASSHPTGRANYGYTF.

This clonotype was detected only once. V and J are TRBV7-2 and TRBJ2-4; D perhaps matches TRBD2 (6 bases). The CDR3 covers 15 residues. Trimming took off 3 bases at V and 3 bases at J, with 12 bases between the two ends. CDR1 and CDR2 from the germline V gene are SGHTA and FQGNSA. The CDR3 DNA reads as TGTGCCAGCAGCTTTAGGTCCGGGGGCAAAAACATTCAGTACTTC. Encoded protein: CASSFRSGGKNIQYF.

This clonotype was found many times. This sequence joins TRBV6-5 and TRBJ1-1; tentative D call: TRBD1 (5 bases). The germline V gene encodes CDR1 MNHEY and CDR2 SVGAGI. The germline V and J ends were trimmed by 5 bases and 11 bases, with 12 bases remaining between them. CDR3 length: 11 amino acids. The CDR3, as DNA: TGTGCCAGCAGTACTGGGACCTCCGCTTTCTTT. The encoded protein is CASSTGTSAFF.

As concerns this clonotype: A read error may account for a junction end that differs from germline. This chain links TRBV10-3 with TRBJ2-7; no reliable D call. Looked up from germline, CDR1 is ENHRY and CDR2 is SYGVKD. The CDR3 is 13 amino acids. The CDR3 DNA reads TGTGCCAGCAGTGAATCCTTCTCCTACGAGCAGTACTTC. It is translated as CASSESFSYEQYF.

This clonotype was seen more than once but under ten times. The V call is TRBV20-1, the J call TRBJ1-4, with D possibly being TRBD1 (5 bases). This CDR3 is built from 16 residues. Germline CDR1 and CDR2: DFQATT and SNEGSKA (reference sequence). Trimming left V 7 bases short and J 7 bases short, with 25 bases between. The chain's CDR3 is CSGERTDRIASEKLFF. CDR3 coding DNA: TGCAGTGGAGAGAGGACTGACAGAATAGCAAGTGAAAAACTGTTTTTT.

This rearrangement joins TRBV7-9 to TRBJ2-7; D may be TRBD1 (5 bases). Germline CDR1 and CDR2: SEHNR and FQNEAQ (reference sequence). Between the trimmed V and J ends, which lost 3 bases and 6 bases, there was a span of 15 bases. CDR3 length: 14 amino acids. CDR3 nucleotide sequence: TGTGCCAGCAGCTTGTGGGGCAGGGTTCTCGAGCAGTACTTC. It translates to CASSLWGRVLEQYF.

This clonotype was observed once. The chain combines TRBV15 with TRBJ2-5; D is perhaps TRBD1 (6 bases). CDR1 and CDR2 from the germline V gene are LNHNV and YYDKDF (reference sequence). Trimming took off 3 bases at V and 2 bases at J, with 16 bases between the two ends. The CDR3 covers 16 residues. The CDR3 region has the DNA TGTGCCACCAGCAGTGTTGTTGATCAGGGGCAAGAGACCCAGTACTTC. Residues: CATSSVVDQGQETQYF.

The chain is built from TRBV11-2 and TRBJ2-5, with TRBD2 matching 11 bases. The CDR3 is 17 residues long. J lost 2 bases, V lost 4 bases, and 9 bases had no gene match. Germline V gene lookup returns CDR1 SGHAT and CDR2 FQNNGV. The CDR3 region has the DNA TGTGCCAGCAGCTCCCACCCACTAGCGGGGGAGCAAGAGACCCAGTACTTC. It translates to CASSSHPLAGEQETQYF.

In this sample, this clonotype turned up once. A clone one base away is much larger, so this may be a read error. The chain recombines TRBV10-1 with TRBJ1-2; the D gene is possibly TRBD1 (6 bases). Trimming took 6 bases from V and 4 from J, leaving 15 bases between them. Germline loops: CDR1 WNHNN, CDR2 SYGVQD (reference sequence). CDR3 length: 14 residues. As DNA, the CDR3 is TGCGCCAGCAGCCGAGATCGGACAGCCTATGGCTACACCTTC. This codes for CASSRDRTAYGYTF.

In regard to this clonotype: The junction shows a germline mismatch at one end, possibly a read error. The chain employs TRBV4-1 and TRBJ1-2, with 7 nucleotides matching TRBD1. The germline V gene encodes CDR1 MGHRA and CDR2 YSYEKL. CDR3 length: 16 amino acids. Here the CDR3 reads CASSQGQGPGGYGYTF. CDR3 nucleotide sequence: TGTGCCAGCAGCCAGGGTCAGGGACCAGGGGGCTATGGCTACACCTTC.